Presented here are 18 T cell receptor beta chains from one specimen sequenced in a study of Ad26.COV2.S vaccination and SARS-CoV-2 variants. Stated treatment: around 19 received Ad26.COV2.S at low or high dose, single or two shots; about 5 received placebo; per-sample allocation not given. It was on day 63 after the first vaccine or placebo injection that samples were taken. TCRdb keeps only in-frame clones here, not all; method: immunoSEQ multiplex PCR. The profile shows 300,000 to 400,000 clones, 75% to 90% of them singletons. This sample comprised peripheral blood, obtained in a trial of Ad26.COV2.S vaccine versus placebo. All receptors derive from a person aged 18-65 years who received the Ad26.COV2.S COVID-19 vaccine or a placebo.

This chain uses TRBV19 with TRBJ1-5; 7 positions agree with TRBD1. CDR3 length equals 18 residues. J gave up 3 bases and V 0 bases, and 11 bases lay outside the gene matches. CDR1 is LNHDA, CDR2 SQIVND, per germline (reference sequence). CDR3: CASSIDLATGQNNQPQHF. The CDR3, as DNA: TGTGCCAGTAGTATAGATCTCGCCACGGGACAGAACAATCAGCCCCAGCATTTT.

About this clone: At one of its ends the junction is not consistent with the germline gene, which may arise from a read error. CDR3 in amino acids: CAISELLIF. As DNA, the CDR3 is TGTGCCATCAGTGAATTGCTTATCTTC. The genes are TRBV10-3 and TRBJ1-2; D call uncertain. Germline values: CDR1 ENHRY, CDR2 SYGVKD. This CDR3 spans 9 amino acids.

CDR3 sequence reads: CASSIIRDSAYEQYF. The CDR3 nucleotides are TGTGCCAGTAGTATTATCAGGGACAGCGCCTACGAGCAGTACTTC. The chain employs TRBV19 and TRBJ2-7; TRBD1 aligns across 7 bases. Germline CDR1 and CDR2: LNHDA and SQIVND (reference sequence). This CDR3 region has 15 residues. Unmatched junction bases numbered 7, after V lost 3 bases and J lost 2 bases. The full variable domain, its missing parts supplied by reference TRBV19 and TRBJ2-7, is DGGITQSPKYLFRKEGQNVTLSCEQNLNHDAMYWYRQDPGQGLRLIYYSQIVNDFQKGDIAEGYSVSREKKESFPLTVTSAQKNPTAFYLCASSIIRDSAYEQYFGPGTRLTVT.

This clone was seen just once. CDR3 amino acids: CASSLVGQSYNEQFF. CDR3 in DNA: TGCGCCAGCAGCTTGGTGGGACAGTCCTACAATGAGCAGTTCTTC. The J gene is TRBJ2-1, the V gene TRBV5-1; 7 nucleotides line up with TRBD1. V shed 0 bases, J shed 1 base, and the junction held 1 base outside the gene matches. CDR3 length: 15 amino acids. Germline V gene lookup returns CDR1 SGHRS and CDR2 YFSETQ.

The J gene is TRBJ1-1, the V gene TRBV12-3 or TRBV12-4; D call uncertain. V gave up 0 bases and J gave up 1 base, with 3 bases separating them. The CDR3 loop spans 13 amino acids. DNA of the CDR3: TGTGCCAGCAGTTTAGCACCGAACACTGAAGCTTTCTTT. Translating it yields CASSLAPNTEAFF.

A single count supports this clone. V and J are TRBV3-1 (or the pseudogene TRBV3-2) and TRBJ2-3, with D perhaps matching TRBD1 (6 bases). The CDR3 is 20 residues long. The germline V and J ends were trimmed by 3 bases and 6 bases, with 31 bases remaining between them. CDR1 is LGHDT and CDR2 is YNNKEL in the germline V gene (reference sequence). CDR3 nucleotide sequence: TGTGCCAGCAGCCACGATATAGCTAGGCCTTCGCAGGGGATACGGGATACGCAGTATTTT. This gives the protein CASSHDIARPSQGIRDTQYF.

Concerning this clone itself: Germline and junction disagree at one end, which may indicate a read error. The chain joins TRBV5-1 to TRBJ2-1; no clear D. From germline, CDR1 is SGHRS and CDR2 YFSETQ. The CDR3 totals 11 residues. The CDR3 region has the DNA TGCGCCAGCAGCTTGGAAACCTCCCGGGTCTTC. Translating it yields CASSLETSRVF.

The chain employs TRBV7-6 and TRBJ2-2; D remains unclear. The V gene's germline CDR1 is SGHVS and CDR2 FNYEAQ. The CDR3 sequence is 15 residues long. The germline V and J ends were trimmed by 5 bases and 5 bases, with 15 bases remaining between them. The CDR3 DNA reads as TGTGCCAGCAGCCGAACAGATCTGGAAACCGGGGAGCTGTTTTTT. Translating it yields CASSRTDLETGELFF.

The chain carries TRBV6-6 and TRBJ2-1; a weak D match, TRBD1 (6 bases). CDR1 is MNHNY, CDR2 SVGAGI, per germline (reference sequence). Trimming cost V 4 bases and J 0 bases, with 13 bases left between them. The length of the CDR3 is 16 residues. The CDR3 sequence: CASSSGIGGSYNEQFF. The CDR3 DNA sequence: TGTGCCAGCAGTTCCGGTATAGGGGGCTCCTACAATGAGCAGTTCTTC.

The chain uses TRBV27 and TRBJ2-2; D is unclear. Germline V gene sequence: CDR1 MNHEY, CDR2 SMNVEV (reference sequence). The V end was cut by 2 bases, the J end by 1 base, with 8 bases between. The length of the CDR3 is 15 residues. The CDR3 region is CASSLRPRNTGELFF. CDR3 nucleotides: TGTGCCAGCAGTTTAAGGCCAAGGAACACCGGGGAGCTGTTTTTT.

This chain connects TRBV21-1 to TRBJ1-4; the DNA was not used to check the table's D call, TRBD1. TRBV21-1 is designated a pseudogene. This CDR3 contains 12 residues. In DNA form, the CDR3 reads TGTGCCAGCATGCCAGGGCACGAAAAACTGTTTTTT. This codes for CASMPGHEKLFF.

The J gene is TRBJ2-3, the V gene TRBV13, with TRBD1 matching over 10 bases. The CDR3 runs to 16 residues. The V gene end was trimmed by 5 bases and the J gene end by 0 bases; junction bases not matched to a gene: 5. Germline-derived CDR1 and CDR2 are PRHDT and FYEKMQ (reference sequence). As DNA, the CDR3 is TGTGCCAGCAGCCCCCGGACAGGGGGTAGCACAGATACGCAGTATTTT. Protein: CASSPRTGGSTDTQYF.

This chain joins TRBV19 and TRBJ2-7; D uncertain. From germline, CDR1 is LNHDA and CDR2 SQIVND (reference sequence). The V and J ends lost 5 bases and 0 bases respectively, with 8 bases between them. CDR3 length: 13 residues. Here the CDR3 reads CASSPRASYEQYF. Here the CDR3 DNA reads TGTGCCAGTAGTCCCCGGGCCTCCTACGAGCAGTACTTC.

CDR3 in DNA: TGTGCCAGTGCGCTGGCCCCTAGCGGGAGGATCAACGAGCAGTACTTC. This encodes CASALAPSGRINEQYF. This chain joins TRBV19 and TRBJ2-7, with TRBD2 identical over 11 bases. From germline, CDR1 is LNHDA and CDR2 SQIVND (reference sequence). This CDR3 is built from 16 residues. Germline trimming cut 8 bases from V and 5 bases from J; bases unmatched to any gene: 14.

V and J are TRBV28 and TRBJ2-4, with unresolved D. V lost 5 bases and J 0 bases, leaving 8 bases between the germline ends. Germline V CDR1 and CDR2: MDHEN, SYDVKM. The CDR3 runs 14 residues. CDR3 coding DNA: TGTGCCAGCAGTCAAGCAGTAGCCAAAAACATTCAGTACTTC. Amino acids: CASSQAVAKNIQYF.

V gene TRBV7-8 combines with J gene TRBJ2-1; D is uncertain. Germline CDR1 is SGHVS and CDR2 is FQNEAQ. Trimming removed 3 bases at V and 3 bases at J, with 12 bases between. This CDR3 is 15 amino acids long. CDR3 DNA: TGTGCCAGCAGCTTTACTCCGGGCCTCTACAATGAGCAGTTCTTC. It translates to CASSFTPGLYNEQFF.

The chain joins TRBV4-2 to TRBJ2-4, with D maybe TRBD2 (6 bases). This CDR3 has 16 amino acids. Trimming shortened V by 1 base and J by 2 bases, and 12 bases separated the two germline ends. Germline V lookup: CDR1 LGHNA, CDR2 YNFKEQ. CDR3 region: CASSQGGARTKNIQYF. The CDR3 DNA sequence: TGTGCCAGCAGCCAAGGCGGGGCCCGGACCAAAAACATTCAGTACTTC.

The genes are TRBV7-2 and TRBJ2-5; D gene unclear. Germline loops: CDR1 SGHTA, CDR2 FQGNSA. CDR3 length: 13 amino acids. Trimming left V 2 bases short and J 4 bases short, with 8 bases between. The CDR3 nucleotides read TGTGCCAGCAGCTTAATCAGGATAGAGACCCAGTACTTC. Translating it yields CASSLIRIETQYF. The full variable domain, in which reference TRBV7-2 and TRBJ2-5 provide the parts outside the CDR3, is GAGVSQSPSNKVTEKGKDVELRCDPISGHTALYWYRQSLGQGLEFLIYFQGNSAPDKSGLPSDRFSAERTGGSVSTLTIQRTQQEDSAVYLCASSLIRIETQYFGPGTRLLVL.